Listed below are T cell receptor beta chains from one sample, sequenced in a study of blood T cell repertoires in COVID-19. The method was immunoSEQ multiplex PCR; TCRdb's version includes in-frame clones alone and lacks a portion of them. The sample lists 40,000 to 50,000 clones, around 90% occurring once. Material: peripheral blood. Receptor source: a human donor in a cohort sampled during active COVID-19. CDR3s include the opening cysteine and the closing phenylalanine or tryptophan. A D gene is named only where the DNA matches it firmly. Rows give clone size only sometimes, using once, few, many, or a class for an expanded clone.

TRBJ1-2 | . | . | TRBV7-2 | CASSLSGNNYGYTF | TGTGCCAGCAGCTTATCGGGGAATAACTATGGCTACACCTTC
TRBJ2-7 | . | . | TRBV7-2 | CASSFAGPYEQYF | TGTGCCAGCAGCTTCGCTGGGCCCTACGAGCAGTACTTC
TRBJ1-1 | . | . | TRBV27 | CASSSYLGAGGVTFF | TGTGCCAGCAGTTCCTACCTGGGTGCGGGGGGGGTGACTTTCTTT
TRBJ2-7 | TRBD1 | . | TRBV5-1 | CASSFGTGSYEQYF | TGCGCCAGCAGCTTTGGGACAGGTTCCTACGAGCAGTACTTC
TRBJ1-3 | . | . | TRBV18 | CASSPTGTGNTIYF | TGTGCCAGCTCACCCACAGGGACTGGAAACACCATATATTTT
TRBJ2-6 | . | once | TRBV19 | CASSIPYGQASRSEDSGANVLTF | TGTGCCAGTAGTATTCCATATGGCCAGGCCTCCCGATCTGAAGACTCTGGGGCCAACGTCCTGACTTTC
TRBJ1-5 | . | . | TRBV4-3 | CASSQERGGLEPQHF | TGCGCCAGCAGCCAAGAACGGGGGGGGTTGGAGCCCCAGCATTTT
TRBJ1-3 | . | . | TRBV27 | CASSLFPGTGNTIYF | TGTGCCAGCAGTTTATTTCCGGGAACGGGAAACACCATATATTTT
TRBJ2-7 | TRBD1 | . | TRBV27 | CASSLTGSSYEQYF | TGTGCCAGCAGTCTGACAGGGTCATCCTACGAGCAGTACTTC
TRBJ1-2 | TRBD1 | . | TRBV4-3 | CASSRRTGGHGYTF | TGCGCCAGCAGCAGACGGACAGGGGGTCATGGCTACACCTTC
TRBJ1-5 | . | . | TRBV5-8 | CASSLGTGIGNQPQHF | TGTGCCAGCAGCTTGGGAACAGGGATTGGCAATCAGCCCCAGCATTTT
TRBJ1-5 | . | . | TRBV19 | CATSPGYQPQHF | TGTGCCACTTCCCCAGGTTATCAGCCCCAGCATTTT
TRBJ2-7 | . | few | TRBV7-6 | CASSLEWQAGEQYF | TGTGCCAGCAGCTTAGAGTGGCAGGCGGGCGAGCAGTACTTC
TRBJ1-2 | TRBD1 | . | TRBV18 | CASSPGAQGASLYWGYTF | TGTGCCAGCTCACCGGGCGCACAGGGGGCTTCCCTATATTGGGGCTACACCTTC
TRBJ1-1 | . | . | TRBV27 | CASTPMRGIGMVNTEAFF | TGTGCCAGCACTCCCATGCGGGGGATAGGTATGGTGAACACTGAAGCTTTCTTT
TRBJ2-7 | TRBD2 | . | TRBV7-2 | CASSPQGTSGYEQYF | TGTGCCAGCAGCCCTCAGGGGACTAGCGGCTACGAGCAGTACTTC
TRBJ1-5 | . | . | TRBV19 | CATGELNQPQHF | TGTGCTACAGGAGAACTTAATCAGCCCCAGCATTTT
TRBJ1-1 | . | . | TRBV12-3/TRBV12-4 | CASRLTENTEAFF | TGTGCCAGCAGGTTGACAGAGAACACTGAAGCTTTCTTT
TRBJ1-1 | . | . | TRBV3-1/TRBV3-2 | CASSFGGTEAFF | TGTGCCAGCAGCTTTGGAGGTACTGAAGCTTTCTTT
TRBJ1-4 | . | . | TRBV5-4 | CASSLAPIIQSNEKLFF | TGTGCCAGCAGCTTGGCCCCGATAATCCAGTCTAATGAAAAACTGTTTTTT
TRBJ1-6 | . | . | TRBV5-1 | CASSAQGSGSPLHF | TGCGCCAGCAGCGCACAGGGTTCGGGTTCACCCCTCCACTTT
TRBJ2-1 | . | . | TRBV7-9 | CASSATGEDEQFF | TGTGCCAGCAGCGCCACAGGGGAGGATGAGCAGTTCTTC
TRBJ1-1 | . | . | TRBV19 | CASSIGGGTEAFF | TGTGCCAGTAGTATAGGAGGTGGCACTGAAGCTTTCTTT
TRBJ2-7 | . | . | TRBV11-2 | CASSTSRSPLSSYEQYF | TGTGCCAGCAGCACCAGTCGGAGTCCACTTAGCTCCTACGAGCAGTACTTC
TRBJ2-7 | TRBD1 | . | TRBV5-1 | CASSPGTGDYEQYF | TGCGCCAGCAGCCCTGGGACAGGGGACTACGAGCAGTACTTC
TRBJ1-2 | . | . | TRBV6-5 | CASSPGLSYGYTF | TGTGCCAGCAGTCCCGGACTGAGCTATGGCTACACCTTC
TRBJ1-6 | . | . | TRBV28 | CASSSTGASPLHF | TGTGCCAGCAGCTCAACAGGAGCCTCACCCCTCCACTTT
TRBJ1-5 | . | . | TRBV4-2 | CASSPLEGGLDNQPQHF | TGTGCCAGCAGCCCCCTGGAGGGGGGGCTTGACAATCAGCCCCAGCATTTT
TRBJ2-5 | . | . | TRBV18 | CASSPSRETQYF | TGTGCCAGCTCACCAAGTCGGGAGACCCAGTACTTC
TRBJ2-6 | . | . | TRBV27 | CASTYSGANVLTF | TGTGCCAGCACCTACTCTGGGGCCAACGTCCTGACTTTC
TRBJ1-4 | TRBD1 | . | TRBV11-2 | CASSLLIWGTGDEKLFF | TGTGCCAGCAGCTTACTCATTTGGGGGACAGGGGATGAAAAACTGTTTTTT
TRBJ2-7 | TRBD1 | once | TRBV5-1 | CASSIGQGPYEQYF | TGCGCCAGCAGCATCGGACAGGGGCCCTACGAGCAGTACTTC
TRBJ1-2 | . | . | TRBV5-6 | CASSFEAINYGYTF | TGTGCCAGCAGCTTCGAGGCGATTAACTATGGCTACACCTTC
TRBJ2-7 | TRBD1 | . | TRBV7-2 | CASSLSTGGYEQYF | TGTGCCAGCAGCTTAAGTACAGGGGGCTACGAGCAGTACTTC
TRBJ1-1 | . | . | TRBV19 | CASRPTGGGITEAFF | TGTGCCAGTAGACCCACCGGGGGGGGGATCACTGAAGCTTTCTTT
TRBJ2-7 | TRBD1 | . | TRBV11-2 | CASSETGGAYF | TGTGCCAGCAGCGAGACAGGGGGGGCCTACTTC
TRBJ1-1 | . | few | TRBV5-1 | CASSLSVSIPEAFF | TGCGCCAGCAGCTTGTCGGTCTCAATCCCTGAAGCTTTCTTT
TRBJ2-7 | TRBD2 | . | TRBV11-3 | CASSFSGGSYEQYF | TGTGCCAGCAGCTTTAGCGGGGGCTCCTACGAGCAGTACTTC
TRBJ2-7 | TRBD1 | . | TRBV18 | CASSPPSDRAYEQYF | TGTGCCAGCTCACCACCCTCGGACAGGGCCTACGAGCAGTACTTC
TRBJ1-4 | TRBD1 | . | TRBV13 | CASSSQGVANEKLFF | TGTGCCAGCAGCTCTCAGGGGGTGGCTAATGAAAAACTGTTTTTT
TRBJ1-2 | . | . | TRBV24-1 | CATSDSDRLWTF | TGTGCCACCAGTGACTCAGACCGACTGTGGACCTTC
TRBJ1-2 | . | . | TRBV12-3/TRBV12-4 | CASSTERNYGYTF | TGTGCCAGCTCCACGGAGCGGAACTATGGCTACACCTTC
TRBJ2-7 | . | . | TRBV7-2 | CASSPSGSSYEQYF | TGTGCCAGCAGCCCTAGTGGGAGCTCCTACGAGCAGTACTTC
TRBJ2-5 | TRBD1 | . | TRBV11-2 | CASSSELTGDQETQYF | TGTGCCAGCAGCTCCGAACTGACAGGGGACCAAGAGACCCAGTACTTC